These 21 T cell receptor beta chains were all obtained from the same sample, sequenced in a study of blood T cell repertoires in COVID-19. TCRdb's copy holds only in-frame clones and misses some; the assay was immunoSEQ multiplex PCR. The table shows around 320,000 clones, with approximately 90% occurring only once. Sequencing was done on a sample of peripheral blood. These receptors all stem from a man between 18 and 35 years old with active or convalescent COVID-19.

The chain is built from TRBV27 and TRBJ1-4; 10 bases match TRBD1. Trimming removed 4 bases from V and 5 bases from J; junction bases left unmatched: 4. The CDR3 consists of 15 residues. Germline CDR1 reads MNHEY; CDR2 reads SMNVEV (reference sequence). CDR3 sequence (DNA): TGTGCCAGCAGTTCGACGGGACAGGGGAATGAAAAACTGTTTTTT. Amino acid sequence: CASSSTGQGNEKLFF. The full variable domain, in which reference TRBV27 and TRBJ1-4 provide the parts outside the CDR3, is EAQVTQNPRYLITVTGKKLTVTCSQNMNHEYMSWYRQDPGLGLRQIYYSMNVEVTDKGDVPEGYKVSRKEKRNFPLILESPSPNQTSLYFCASSSTGQGNEKLFFGSGTQLSVL.

The chain links TRBV27 to TRBJ1-2, with no clear D. The germline CDR1 and CDR2 sequences are MNHEY and SMNVEV (reference sequence). The CDR3 consists of 13 residues. V lost 3 bases and J lost 5, with 10 bases in between. The CDR3 sequence is CASSFKGGYGYTF. CDR3 nucleotides: TGTGCCAGCAGTTTCAAGGGCGGGTATGGCTACACCTTC.

The rearrangement links TRBV19 to TRBJ1-1; weak D call: TRBD1 (6 bases). The V gene's germline CDR1 is LNHDA and CDR2 SQIVND (reference sequence). The CDR3 runs to 14 residues. Deletions cut 2 bases from V and 1 base from J, with 8 bases between. CDR3: CASSIPGANTEAFF. CDR3 DNA: TGTGCCAGTAGTATACCAGGGGCGAACACTGAAGCTTTCTTT.

This clone was seen once. The rearrangement uses TRBV5-1 and TRBJ2-7, with 11 positions matching TRBD1. The CDR3 extends over 16 amino acids. V gave up 0 bases and J gave up 5 bases; unmatched junction bases: 7. Germline V lookup: CDR1 SGHRS, CDR2 YFSETQ. DNA of the CDR3: TGCGCCAGCAGCTTGGGTCACAGGACAGGGGGCCACGAGCAGTACTTC. It encodes CASSLGHRTGGHEQYF.

The J gene is TRBJ2-7, the V gene TRBV7-3; 11 nucleotides line up with TRBD2. V dropped 2 bases and J dropped 5; count of bases not matched to a gene: 5. The germline V gene encodes CDR1 SGHTA and CDR2 FQGTGA. The CDR3 has 15 residues. The CDR3 protein is CASSLSTSGNNEQYF. Here the CDR3 DNA reads TGTGCCAGCAGCTTATCGACTAGCGGGAACAACGAGCAGTACTTC.

The chain links TRBV27 to TRBJ1-1, with 12 bases fitting TRBD1. The CDR3 is made up of 15 amino acids. V lost 3 bases to trimming and J lost 7 bases; unmatched junction nucleotides: 6. The germline V gene encodes CDR1 MNHEY and CDR2 SMNVEV (reference sequence). CDR3 sequence reads: CASSLAGTGGYEAFF. DNA of the CDR3: TGTGCCAGCAGTTTGGCCGGGACAGGGGGCTATGAAGCTTTCTTT.

The chain joins TRBV5-8 to TRBJ1-1, with 7 bases aligning to TRBD1. V lost 4 bases and J lost 4; bases outside the gene matches: 4. Germline assignment: CDR1 SGHTS and CDR2 YDEGEE. The CDR3 runs to 13 residues. The chain's CDR3 is CASSVDRATEAFF. The DNA of the CDR3 is TGTGCCAGCAGCGTCGACAGGGCCACTGAAGCTTTCTTT.

The chain employs TRBV5-1 and TRBJ2-3, with a possible D match to TRBD2 (6 bases). The germline V gene encodes CDR1 SGHRS and CDR2 YFSETQ. The CDR3 totals 17 residues. V lost 0 bases and J 3 bases, leaving 17 bases between the germline ends. CDR3: CASSLVISGVGTDTQYF. CDR3 sequence (DNA): TGCGCCAGCAGCTTGGTCATTAGCGGAGTAGGGACAGATACGCAGTATTTT.

The chain employs TRBV4-1 and TRBJ1-2; D is unresolved. There are 15 residues in the CDR3. V lost 0 bases to trimming and J lost 3 bases, with 11 bases between them. Germline CDR1 is MGHRA and CDR2 is YSYEKL. CDR3: CASSQESLADYGYTF. The CDR3, as DNA: TGCGCCAGCAGCCAAGAATCCTTAGCGGACTATGGCTACACCTTC.

The rearrangement links TRBV28 to TRBJ1-5, with TRBD1 matching 8 bases. The V segment lost 5 bases and the J segment 4 bases; nucleotides outside the gene matches: 7. Per germline, CDR1 MDHEN and CDR2 SYDVKM. The CDR3 extends over 15 amino acids. As DNA, the CDR3 is TGTGCCAGCAGTCCAACCGGACAGGGAAATCAGCCCCAGCATTTT. Translation: CASSPTGQGNQPQHF.

The V and J genes are TRBV10-3 and TRBJ1-6; possible D gene TRBD1, 6 bases. The CDR3 extends over 16 amino acids. The V gene lost 2 bases and the J gene lost 0 bases, with 8 bases spanning the gap. Germline CDR1 ENHRY, CDR2 SYGVKD. The CDR3 DNA sequence: TGTGCCATCAGTGAGACAGGGAGCTCCTATAATTCACCCCTCCACTTT. Its translation: CAISETGSSYNSPLHF.

V gene TRBV4-1 combines with J gene TRBJ2-3; 12 bases are shared with TRBD2. The V gene end was trimmed by 1 base and the J gene end by 5 bases; junction bases not matched to a gene: 19. The CDR3 consists of 21 residues. In germline, CDR1 is MGHRA, CDR2 YSYEKL. The CDR3 sequence is CASSQGGGYGLAGGPVDTQYF. CDR3 bases: TGCGCCAGCAGCCAAGGTGGAGGGTATGGCCTAGCGGGGGGGCCTGTAGATACGCAGTATTTT.

The chain links TRBV7-2 to TRBJ1-1; no reliable D call. This CDR3 is built from 15 residues. The ends were cut back, 2 bases at V and 0 bases at J, with 10 bases in the middle. The germline gives CDR1 SGHTA, CDR2 FQGNSA. CDR3 DNA: TGTGCCAGCAGCTTATATGGCTTAATGAACACTGAAGCTTTCTTT. Protein sequence: CASSLYGLMNTEAFF.

The rearrangement uses TRBV24-1 and TRBJ1-1; D is perhaps TRBD1 (5 bases). The CDR3 runs 15 residues. Deletions cut 9 bases from V and 6 bases from J, with 22 bases between. Per the germline V gene, CDR1 is KGHDR and CDR2 is SFDVKD. The CDR3, as DNA: TGTGCCACCCCCAGGGCAGCTGGAGAGGAATCTGAAGCTTTCTTT. The encoded protein is CATPRAAGEESEAFF.

This clone was observed once. CDR3 sequence (DNA): TGCGCCAGCAGCCCTGGGGGGAGGGACGAGCAGTACTTC. Protein product: CASSPGGRDEQYF. The rearrangement links TRBV4-1 to TRBJ2-7; 7 bases are shared with TRBD2. CDR3 size: 13 residues. Trimming removed 4 bases from V and 5 bases from J; junction bases left unmatched: 5. Per the germline V gene, CDR1 is MGHRA and CDR2 is YSYEKL.

This rearrangement joins TRBV6-6 to TRBJ2-5; perhaps TRBD2 as D (7 bases). Deletions cut 8 bases from V and 5 bases from J, with 18 bases between. The CDR3 covers 14 residues. CDR1 MNHNY and CDR2 SVGAGI come from the germline V gene (reference sequence). The CDR3 region has the DNA TGTGCCAGCTCAGGAGGGGGGGGCCGCGAGACCCAGTACTTC. This sequence encodes CASSGGGGRETQYF.

This chain joins TRBV5-1 and TRBJ2-5, with D perhaps matching TRBD2 (5 bases). The V and J ends lost 3 bases and 5 bases respectively, with 11 bases between them. This CDR3 comprises 13 residues. The V gene's germline CDR1 is SGHRS and CDR2 YFSETQ. The CDR3: CASSSTSGETQYF. Here the CDR3 DNA reads TGCGCCAGCAGCTCCACCAGCGGTGAGACCCAGTACTTC.

This chain links TRBV29-1 with TRBJ2-7, with D perhaps matching TRBD1 (5 bases). This CDR3 comprises 14 residues. Germline V gives CDR1 SQVTM, CDR2 ANQGSEA. Deletions cut 6 bases from V and 6 bases from J, with 21 bases between. The CDR3 is CSVQADVPTFEQYF. CDR3 in DNA: TGCAGCGTACAGGCCGACGTACCAACTTTCGAGCAGTACTTC.

V usage is TRBV28 and J usage is TRBJ2-7; tentatively, D is TRBD1 (6 bases). This CDR3 region has 12 residues. Trimming took off 7 bases at V and 6 bases at J, with 13 bases between the two ends. In germline, CDR1 is MDHEN, CDR2 SYDVKM. The chain's CDR3 is CASNTQGAEQYF. The DNA of the CDR3 is TGTGCCAGCAACACACAGGGAGCCGAGCAGTACTTC.

The chain links TRBV7-6 to TRBJ2-2, with D possibly being TRBD1 (5 bases). Trimming removed 1 base from V and 5 bases from J, with 14 bases in between. CDR3 length equals 16 residues. Germline CDR1 is SGHVS and CDR2 is FNYEAQ. CDR3 region: CASSLVVIPGTGELFF. CDR3 coding DNA: TGTGCCAGCAGCTTAGTAGTGATACCAGGGACCGGGGAGCTGTTTTTT. The entire variable domain, with the rest obtained from reference TRBV7-6 and TRBJ2-2, is as follows: GAGVSQSPRYKVTKRGQDVALRCDPISGHVSLYWYRQALGQGPEFLTYFNYEAQQDKSGLPNDRFSAERPEGSISTLTIQRTEQRDSAMYRCASSLVVIPGTGELFFGEGSRLTVL.

The chain's CDR3 is CASSQALRGGGFYEQYF. The CDR3 nucleotides are TGCGCCAGCAGCCAGGCCCTTAGGGGCGGGGGGTTCTACGAGCAGTACTTC. The chain combines TRBV4-1 with TRBJ2-7; 8 bases are shared with TRBD2. Germline CDR1 and CDR2: MGHRA and YSYEKL. Trimming took 3 bases from V and 3 from J; bases not matched to a gene: 13. The CDR3 totals 17 residues.